This T cell receptor beta chain was observed in a study of blood T cell repertoires in COVID-19 (TCRdb year 2020). Describing the broader study: The collaborator samples originated in the United States, Italy and Spain and spanned the acute and convalescent phases of COVID-19. The prospective study material was composed of cDNA or gDNA derived from T cells, B-cell-depleted T cells, or PBMCs. Deeply sampled blood TCRbeta repertoires from subjects exposed to, actively infected with, or recovered from COVID-19 were included in the dataset. The repertoires were released in a freely available public database intended as a resource for research on the immune response to SARS-CoV-2. The samples were drawn from the first 160 participants of the ongoing ImmuneRACE study and from under 1,500 subjects provided by 6 global collaborators. A de-identified subject ID, COVID-19 status, age in years and sex were almost always included in the sample metadata. Where available, HLA class I and class II types were obtained from metadata supplied by the sample provider rather than from assay-based typing.

Details on this clone: The target of this receptor is not known. The input lacks base qualities; no much larger clone sits a single base away.

Sequences SGDLS (CDR1) and YYNGEE (CDR2) are obtained from the germline V gene. The CDR3 contains 17 residues, cysteine and phenylalanine counted. CDR3 DNA only is kept here, 51 bases in frame from base 1. Trimming accounts for 4 bases at V and 8 bases at J, while the number of junction bases matched to no gene is 16. TCRbeta CDR3 regions were amplified from genomic DNA using the immunoSEQ Assay, a bias-controlled multiplex PCR. Concerning the study's data processing: The number of nucleated cells in each sample was estimated from the amplification of reference gene primers within the assay. To quantify the absolute abundance of each unique TCRbeta CDR3 rearrangement, sequence reads were collapsed and filtered. For each sample, productive Simpson clonality was calculated as the square root of Simpson's diversity index across productive rearrangements. This immuneACCESS table, as held by TCRdb, lists in-frame sequences with V and J called but not all clones. Of the missing ones, under half trace to an unresolved V gene in checked studies; the others have no known cause. That table furnishes V, J and clone size, whereas the DNA furnished D and trimming. Here the sample has some 41,000 clones; 91% occur a single time. The top ten constitute approximately 15% of the sample.

Each collaborating institution followed its own protocols to collect whole blood in K2EDTA tubes. For TCRbeta analysis, collaborators shipped samples as frozen whole blood, isolated PBMCs, or DNA extracted from either of those sample types. The investigation overall reported the following: Clinical and demographic metadata were provided uncurated, with the amount varying by source and participant.

The receptor comes from a woman younger than 45 in a cohort sampled during active COVID-19. Input material: peripheral blood. The chain was built from TRBV9 and TRBJ2-1; 9 bases in between match TRBD2. The sequence in DNA is TGTGCCAGCAGCCCCCGCGGGGTAGCGGGAGTAGTCGATGAGCAGTTCTTC. It translates to CASSPRGVAGVVDEQFF.